This TCR beta chain was sequenced for a study of regulatory T cells in long-lasting Graves disease (dated by TCRdb to the early 2020s). Turning to the overall study: Persistent Graves' disease was defined as antithyroid drug treatment for over 5 years with persistently positive TSH receptor autoantibodies. A total of roughly 33 samples underwent TCR sequencing: about 13 from persistent and roughly 20 from newly diagnosed Graves' disease patients. Peripheral blood TCR sequencing and RNA sequencing compared persistent Graves' disease patients with newly diagnosed Graves' disease patients. The study was conducted in China and was registered as a clinical trial. Antithyroid drugs had been taken for about 9.7 years on average by persistent Graves' disease patients in the clinical cohort.

The study at large found these results: Because the primary lesion, thyroid tissue, could not be accessed, the study looked at peripheral blood alone. Persistent patients shared more public clonotypes among themselves (2,741) than newly diagnosed patients did (nearly 1,000). Persistent disease showed preferential use of TRBV28, TRBJ1-2 and TRBJ2-5, whereas newly diagnosed disease favored TRBV20-1 and TRBJ2-1. As a limitation, the authors acknowledged that the small sample size may reduce accuracy. Only the TCR beta chain was sequenced and analyzed. Compared with newly diagnosed patients, patients with persistent Graves' disease had lower TCR Shannon entropy and fewer highly expanded clones, which suggests clonal expansion.

The germline V gene gives CDR1 as MNHNS and CDR2 as SASEGT. Reading from cysteine to phenylalanine, the CDR3 counts 12 amino acids. CDR3 DNA is the only sequence kept; it has 36 bases, read in frame from the first base. V is pruned by 10 bases and J by 2 bases, leaving 4 bases of the junction without a gene match. Read against the paper, the sample's time point label means: persistent/refractory GD, antithyroid drugs over 5 years with positive TRAb. For both TCR sequencing and RNA sequencing, RNA was extracted from PBMCs using TRIzol. The diagnosis of Graves' disease followed American Thyroid Association guidelines. Patients were recruited from an endocrinology department in Xi'an, China. Each patient gave around 9 milliliters of peripheral blood, collected in an EDTA anticoagulant tube. Ficoll Paque Plus density gradient separation was used to isolate PBMCs, and no further T cell sorting was performed. An Agilent 2100 Bioanalyzer and agarose gel were used to check RNA quality, and a NanoDrop 2000 was used to measure RNA concentration.

Receptors were amplified or captured by multiplex PCR. The reads were generated on an Illumina HiSeq 4000. iRepertoire HTBI primers and Arm-PCR amplification of CDR3 regions were used to construct TCR beta libraries. Before sequencing, the PCR products went through gel purification. Under the source paper's analysis protocol: Across samples, roughly 60 TRBV and 13 to 15 TRBJ segments were identified and used for gene usage analysis of CDR3 amino acid clonotypes. COPE and FqMerger were used to merge the filtered high-quality paired reads into contigs. BLAST was used to align contigs to the IMGT TRBV, TRBD and TRBJ reference genes, and CDR3 was defined following IMGT. Clonotypes above 0.1% frequency were classified as highly expanded clones. Repertoire diversity was measured by Shannon entropy, and V-J evenness by the Gini coefficient. Clonotypes shared by more than one individual were considered public. TCRdb trimmed the raw reads at Q25, called clones with MiXCR and kept productive beta chains. Merged by CDR3 protein, the rows form single entries marked with the most common genes and DNA. V and J calls and clone size were set by TCRdb, not the authors. In all, the sample holds some 430,000 distinct CDR3 sequences, and 20% to 25% of those were seen once. The ten top clones hold around 7% of the sample.

This clonotype was seen repeatedly, ten times or more. This receptor's antigen is unknown. One base away there is no much larger clone; base qualities are not given. The chain is encoded by TRBV6-1 joined to TRBJ1-1; 7 central nucleotides agree with TRBD1. The receptor's source is a female donor with Graves disease. The sample in question was peripheral blood mononuclear cells (PBMCs), obtained when the disease was refractory, from a patient treated with antithyroid drugs. The bases are TGTGCCACTCACAGGGGAAACACTGAAGCTTTCTTT. Its translation is CATHRGNTEAFF.